Included here is one TCR beta chain sequence, with context. Its antigen is as yet unknown. One end of the junction does not line up with germline, which may come from a read error. The read halts 3 residues ahead of the CDR3 end, with the missing end drawn from the germline J gene. Other DNA variants within this sample encode the same CDR3. These data belong to a study of T cells in women clearing cervical HPV infection. Study-level information: Donors had HPV16-related CIN3 or worse; 2 had invasive cancer. Study-level results: Repertoire richness, not evenness, was significantly elevated in CIN3+ cases versus controls.

Clones were read by immunoSEQ multiplex PCR, and TCRdb kept only the in-frame ones, dropping some. This specimen shows some 16,000 clones; the ten leading clones hold about 10%. Germline V gene data show CDR1 as SGHTA and CDR2 as FQGNSA. The CDR3 runs 15 residues. The TCR originated in a woman between 18 and 70 years old with a cervical HPV16 infection that either progressed to CIN3+ or cleared (not recorded which). Sequencing used blood buffy coat. V and J are TRBV7-2 and TRBJ1-3; the match to TRBD1 covers 7 bases. The DNA read from the CDR3 is TGTGCCAGCAGCCGACGACAGGGACTTGGAAACACA. Translated: CASSRRQGLGNT. The entire CDR3 protein reads CASSRRQGLGNTIYF.